The clone carrying this TCR beta chain was seen a handful of times. One entry per CDR3 protein, called by TCRdb with MiXCR from the 5' RACE reads. The sample records about 520,000 distinct CDR3 sequences, 20% to 25% being singletons. The V gene's germline CDR1 is MNHEY and CDR2 SVGEGT. The J segment lost 5 bases and the V segment lost 7 bases, leaving 8 bases of the junction unmatched. The CDR3 is 14 residues long. The data stem from a study of identical twins. The same sample was also used in a study of T cells expressing NK-cell markers.

The TCR originated in a woman between 18 and 29 years old in good health. The chain employs TRBV6-2 or TRBV6-3 and TRBJ2-5; 9 bases map to TRBD2. Sequencing was carried out using CD4+ T cells sorted from blood. CDR3 sequence reads: CASKKAGGGETQYF. For the CDR3, the DNA is TGTGCCAGCAAGAAAGCGGGGGGTGGGGAGACCCAGTACTTC.